This TCR beta chain is drawn from a study of blood T cells in healthy people across ages. The CDR3 is 13 residues long. Germline CDR1 MGHDK, CDR2 SYGVNS. The V segment lost 7 bases and the J segment 8 bases; nucleotides outside the gene matches: 8. The authors ran a second PCR of about 6 to 11 cycles using a sample-barcoded 5' primer and a J-beta primer mix. In TCRdb, the 5' RACE reads were re-called with MiXCR into one record per CDR3 protein. Here the sample spans under 2,000,000 distinct CDR3 sequences, approximately 50% being singletons. The V and J genes are TRBV25-1 and TRBJ1-2, with 9 positions matching TRBD1. Input material: blood. The clonotype comes from a woman aged 40 to 50 in good health. This CDR3 reads CASTSQTGGGYTF. The CDR3 DNA sequence: TGTGCCAGCACCTCACAGACAGGGGGAGGCTACACCTTC.